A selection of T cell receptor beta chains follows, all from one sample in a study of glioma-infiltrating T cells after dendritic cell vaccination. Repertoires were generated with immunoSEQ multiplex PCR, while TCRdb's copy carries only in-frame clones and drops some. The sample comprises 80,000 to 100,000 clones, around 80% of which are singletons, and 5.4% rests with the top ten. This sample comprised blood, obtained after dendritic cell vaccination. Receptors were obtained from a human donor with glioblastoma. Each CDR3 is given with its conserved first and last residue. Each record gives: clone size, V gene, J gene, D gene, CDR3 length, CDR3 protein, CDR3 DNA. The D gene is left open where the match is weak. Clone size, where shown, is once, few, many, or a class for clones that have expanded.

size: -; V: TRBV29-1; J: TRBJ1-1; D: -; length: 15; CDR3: CSVEGWGGVNTEAFF; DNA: TGCAGCGTTGAAGGTTGGGGAGGGGTGAACACTGAAGCTTTCTTT
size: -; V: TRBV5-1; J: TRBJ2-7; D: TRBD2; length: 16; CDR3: CASSSQAGGPEYEQYF; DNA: TGCGCCAGCAGCTCCCAAGCGGGAGGGCCGGAGTACGAGCAGTACTTC
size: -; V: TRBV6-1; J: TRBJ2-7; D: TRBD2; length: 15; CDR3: CASSEPGGSSYEQYF; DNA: TGTGCCAGCAGTGAACCGGGCGGGAGCTCCTACGAGCAGTACTTC
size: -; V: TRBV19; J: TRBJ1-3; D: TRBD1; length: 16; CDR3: CASSPTPGQTRWGIYF; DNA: TGTGCCAGTAGCCCCACCCCGGGACAGACAAGGTGGGGCATATATTTT
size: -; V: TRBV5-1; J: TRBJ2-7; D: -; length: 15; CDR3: CASTLTQGGSYEQYF; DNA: TGCGCCAGCACCCTAACACAGGGTGGGTCCTACGAGCAGTACTTC
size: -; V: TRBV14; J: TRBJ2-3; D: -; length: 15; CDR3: CASSDPGLSTDTQYF; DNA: TGTGCCAGCAGCGACCCGGGACTGAGCACAGATACGCAGTATTTT
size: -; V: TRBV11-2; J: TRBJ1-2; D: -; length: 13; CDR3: CASSLDRTDGYTF; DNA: TGTGCCAGCAGCTTAGATCGAACAGATGGCTACACCTTC
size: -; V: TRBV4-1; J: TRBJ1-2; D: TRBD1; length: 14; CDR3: CASNPGTGGTGYTF; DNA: TGCGCCAGCAACCCCGGAACAGGGGGCACTGGCTACACCTTC
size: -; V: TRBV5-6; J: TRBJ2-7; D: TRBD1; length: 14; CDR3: CASSWTGGSYEQYF; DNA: TGTGCCAGCAGCTGGACAGGGGGCTCCTACGAGCAGTACTTC
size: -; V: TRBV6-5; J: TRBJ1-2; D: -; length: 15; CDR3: CASSYPLGGSYGYTF; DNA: TGTGCCAGCAGTTACCCCCTCGGGGGGTCATATGGCTACACCTTC
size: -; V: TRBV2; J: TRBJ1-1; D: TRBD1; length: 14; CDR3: CASGRGQGSEEAFF; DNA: TGTGCCAGCGGGAGGGGACAGGGGAGCGAGGAAGCTTTCTTT
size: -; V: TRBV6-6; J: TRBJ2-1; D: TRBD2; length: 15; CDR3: CASRETSGGARGQFF; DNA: TGTGCCAGCAGGGAGACTAGCGGGGGGGCCCGGGGGCAGTTCTTC
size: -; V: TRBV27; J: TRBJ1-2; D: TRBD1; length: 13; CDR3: CASSFVGTGSYTF; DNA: TGTGCCAGCAGTTTTGTGGGGACAGGGTCCTACACCTTC
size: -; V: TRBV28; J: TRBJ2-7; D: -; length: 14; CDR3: CASLKGGGGYEQYF; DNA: TGTGCCAGCCTAAAAGGGGGAGGGGGCTACGAGCAGTACTTC
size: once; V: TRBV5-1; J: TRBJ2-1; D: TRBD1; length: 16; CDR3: CASSLGVRQGYNEQFF; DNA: TGCGCCAGCAGCTTGGGGGTTAGACAGGGCTACAATGAGCAGTTCTTC
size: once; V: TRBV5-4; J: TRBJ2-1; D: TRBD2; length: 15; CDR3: CASSFTQRGGDEQFF; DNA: TGTGCCAGCAGCTTTACCCAGCGGGGGGGGGATGAGCAGTTCTTC
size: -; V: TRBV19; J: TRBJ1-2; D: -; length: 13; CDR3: CASSNTGNYGYTF; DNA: TGTGCCAGTAGTAACACAGGCAACTATGGCTACACCTTC
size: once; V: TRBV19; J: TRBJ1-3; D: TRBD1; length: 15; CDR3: CASIRTGASGNTIYF; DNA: TGTGCCAGTATACGGACAGGGGCATCTGGAAACACCATATATTTT
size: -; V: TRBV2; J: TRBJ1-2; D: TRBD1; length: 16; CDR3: CASRKDRATPSDGYTF; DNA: TGTGCCAGCAGGAAAGACAGGGCTACCCCTTCTGATGGCTACACCTTC
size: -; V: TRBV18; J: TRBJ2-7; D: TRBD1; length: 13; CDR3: CASSRGQGAEQYF; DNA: TGTGCCAGCTCACGGGGACAGGGCGCCGAGCAGTACTTC
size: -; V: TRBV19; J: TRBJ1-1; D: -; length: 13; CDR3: CASSVDMGTEAFF; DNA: TGTGCCAGTAGTGTCGACATGGGCACTGAAGCTTTCTTT
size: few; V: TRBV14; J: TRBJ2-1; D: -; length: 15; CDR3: CASSIDRSAGNEQFF; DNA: TGTGCCAGCAGCATCGACAGGTCCGCTGGGAATGAGCAGTTCTTC
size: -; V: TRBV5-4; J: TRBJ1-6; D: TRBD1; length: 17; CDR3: CASSFMTGTRPNSPLHF; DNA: TGTGCCAGCAGCTTCATGACAGGGACGCGTCCGAATTCACCCCTCCACTTT
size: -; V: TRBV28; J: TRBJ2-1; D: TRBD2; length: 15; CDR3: CASSPGLGGKNEQFF; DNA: TGTGCCAGCAGTCCGGGACTAGGGGGAAAAAATGAGCAGTTCTTC
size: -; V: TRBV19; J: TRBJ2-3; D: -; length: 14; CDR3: CASSPGTVTDTQYF; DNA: TGTGCCAGTAGTCCCGGGACTGTTACAGATACGCAGTATTTT
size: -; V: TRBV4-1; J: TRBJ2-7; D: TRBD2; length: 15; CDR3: CASSQGEGRVDEQYF; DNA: TGCGCCAGCAGCCAAGGGGAGGGGAGAGTAGACGAGCAGTACTTC
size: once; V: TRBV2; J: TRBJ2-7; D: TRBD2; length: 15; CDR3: CASSRTSGTPYEQYF; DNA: TGTGCCAGCAGCCGCACTAGCGGTACCCCCTACGAGCAGTACTTC
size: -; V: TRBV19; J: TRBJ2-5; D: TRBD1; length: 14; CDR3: CASSSYRGQETQYF; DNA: TGTGCCAGTAGTTCCTACAGGGGGCAAGAGACCCAGTACTTC
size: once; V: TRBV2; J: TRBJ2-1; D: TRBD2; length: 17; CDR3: CASSTKGGLAGYNEQFF; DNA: TGTGCCAGCAGCACCAAAGGAGGACTAGCGGGCTACAATGAGCAGTTCTTC
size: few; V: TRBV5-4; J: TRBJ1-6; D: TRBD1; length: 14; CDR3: CASSLDRGNSPLHF; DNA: TGTGCCAGCAGCTTGGACAGGGGAAATTCACCCCTCCACTTT
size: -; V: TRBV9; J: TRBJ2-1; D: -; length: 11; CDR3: CASSLRNEQFF; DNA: TGTGCCAGCAGCCTGAGAAATGAGCAGTTCTTC
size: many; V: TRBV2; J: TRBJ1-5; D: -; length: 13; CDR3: CASTWTLNQPQHF; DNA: TGTGCCAGCACCTGGACACTCAATCAGCCCCAGCATTTT
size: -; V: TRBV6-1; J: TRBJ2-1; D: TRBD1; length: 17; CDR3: CASSEAGQINSYNEQFF; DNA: TGTGCCAGCAGTGAAGCGGGACAGATAAACTCCTACAATGAGCAGTTCTTC
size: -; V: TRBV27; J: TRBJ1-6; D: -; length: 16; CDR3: CASSLLTGKNNSPLHF; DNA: TGTGCCAGCAGTTTATTAACAGGGAAAAATAATTCACCCCTCCACTTT
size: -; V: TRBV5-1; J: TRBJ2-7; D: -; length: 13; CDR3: CASSDTDAGEQYF; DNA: TGCGCCAGCAGCGACACCGACGCGGGCGAGCAGTACTTC
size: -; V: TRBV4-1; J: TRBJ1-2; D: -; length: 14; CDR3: CASSQVPGKNGYTF; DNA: TGCGCCAGCAGCCAAGTTCCAGGGAAAAATGGCTACACCTTC
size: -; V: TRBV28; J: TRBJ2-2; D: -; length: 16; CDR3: CASRLSGWQGTGELFF; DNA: TGTGCCAGCAGACTAAGCGGGTGGCAGGGCACCGGGGAGCTGTTTTTT
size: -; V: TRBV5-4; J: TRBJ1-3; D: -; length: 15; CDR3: CASSLPGTPGNTIYF; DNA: TGTGCCAGCAGCTTGCCCGGGACTCCTGGAAACACCATATATTTT
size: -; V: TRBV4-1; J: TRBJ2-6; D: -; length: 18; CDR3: CASSQDPTGTSGANVLTF; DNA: TGCGCCAGCAGCCAAGACCCTACAGGGACCTCTGGGGCCAACGTCCTGACTTTC
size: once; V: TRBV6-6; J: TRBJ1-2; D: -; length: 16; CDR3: CASSPGALREFGGYTF; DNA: TGTGCCAGCAGCCCTGGAGCCCTGAGGGAATTCGGTGGCTACACCTTC
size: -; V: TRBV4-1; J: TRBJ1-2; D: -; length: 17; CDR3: CASSQDPVGRAAGGYTF; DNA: TGCGCCAGCAGCCAAGATCCAGTTGGCAGAGCCGCGGGCGGCTACACCTTC
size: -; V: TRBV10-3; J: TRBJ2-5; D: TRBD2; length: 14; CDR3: CAIRGTSGQETQYF; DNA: TGTGCCATCAGGGGGACTAGCGGACAAGAGACCCAGTACTTC
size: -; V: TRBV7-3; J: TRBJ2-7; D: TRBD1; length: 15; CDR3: CASSFGQAPTYEQYF; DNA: TGTGCCAGCAGCTTCGGACAGGCTCCGACCTACGAGCAGTACTTC
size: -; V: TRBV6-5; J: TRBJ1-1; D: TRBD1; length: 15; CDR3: CASSYRGLGYTEAFF; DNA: TGTGCCAGCAGTTACAGGGGGCTAGGGTACACTGAAGCTTTCTTT